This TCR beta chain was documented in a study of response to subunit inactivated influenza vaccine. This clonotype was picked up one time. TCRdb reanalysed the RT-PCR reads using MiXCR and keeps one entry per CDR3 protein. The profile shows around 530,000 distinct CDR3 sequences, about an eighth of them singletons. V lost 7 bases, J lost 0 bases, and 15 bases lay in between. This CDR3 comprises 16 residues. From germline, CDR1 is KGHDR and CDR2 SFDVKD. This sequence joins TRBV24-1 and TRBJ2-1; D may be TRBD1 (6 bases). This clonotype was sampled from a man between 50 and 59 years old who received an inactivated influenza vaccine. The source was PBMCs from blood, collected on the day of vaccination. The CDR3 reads CATSKQGFSSYNEQFF. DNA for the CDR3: TGTGCCACCAGCAAACAGGGCTTCAGCTCCTACAATGAGCAGTTCTTC.